A single T cell receptor beta chain is shown here with its context. V trimming: 5 bases; J trimming: 9 bases; junction bases outside the gene matches: 19. Germline V gene lookup returns CDR1 MGHRA and CDR2 YSYEKL. The CDR3 extends over 19 amino acids. The table came from immunoSEQ multiplex PCR; TCRdb's copy has only in-frame clones and leaves some out. The sample shows some 17,000 clones, approximately 82% of them seen only once. The data stem from a study of somatic mutations in cytotoxic T cells in rheumatoid arthritis. Specimen: CD8+ T cells sorted from blood. The sequence came from an adult with rheumatoid arthritis. J is TRBJ2-1 and V is TRBV4-1; the match to TRBD2 covers 13 bases. Written as DNA, the CDR3 is TGCGCCAGCAGCTCTCAAAGCAACGAACTAGCGGGAGGGGTGAGTGAGCAGTTCTTC. This sequence encodes CASSSQSNELAGGVSEQFF.